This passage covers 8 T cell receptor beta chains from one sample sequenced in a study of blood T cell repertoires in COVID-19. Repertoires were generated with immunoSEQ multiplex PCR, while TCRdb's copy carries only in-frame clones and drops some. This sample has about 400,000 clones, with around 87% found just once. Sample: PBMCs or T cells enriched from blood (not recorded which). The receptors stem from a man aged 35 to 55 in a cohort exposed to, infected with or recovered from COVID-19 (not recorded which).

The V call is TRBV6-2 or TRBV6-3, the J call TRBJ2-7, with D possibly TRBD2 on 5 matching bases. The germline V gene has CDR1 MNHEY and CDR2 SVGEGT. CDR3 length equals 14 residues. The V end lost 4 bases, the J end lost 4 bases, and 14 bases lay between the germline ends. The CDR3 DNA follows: TGTGCCAGCAGTTTACGAGCGGAACAGTACGAGCAGTACTTC. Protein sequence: CASSLRAEQYEQYF.

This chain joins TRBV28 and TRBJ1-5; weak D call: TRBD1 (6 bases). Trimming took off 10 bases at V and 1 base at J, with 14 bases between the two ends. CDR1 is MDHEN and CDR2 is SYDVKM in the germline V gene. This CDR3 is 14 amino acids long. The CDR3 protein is CATRGTGSNQPQHF. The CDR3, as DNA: TGTGCCACAAGGGGGACGGGGAGCAATCAGCCCCAGCATTTT.

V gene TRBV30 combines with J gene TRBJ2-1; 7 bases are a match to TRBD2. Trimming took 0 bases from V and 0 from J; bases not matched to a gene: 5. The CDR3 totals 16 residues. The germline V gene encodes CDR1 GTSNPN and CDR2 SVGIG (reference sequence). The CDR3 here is CAWSVLGGSSYNEQFF. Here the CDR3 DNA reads TGTGCCTGGAGTGTACTAGGCGGGAGCTCCTACAATGAGCAGTTCTTC.

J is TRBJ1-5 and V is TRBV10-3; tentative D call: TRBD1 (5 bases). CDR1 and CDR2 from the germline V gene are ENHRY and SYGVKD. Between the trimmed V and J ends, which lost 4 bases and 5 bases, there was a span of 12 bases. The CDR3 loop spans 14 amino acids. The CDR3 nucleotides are TGTGCCATCAGTGGGGGGGACGGCTATCAGCCCCAGCATTTT. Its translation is CAISGGDGYQPQHF.

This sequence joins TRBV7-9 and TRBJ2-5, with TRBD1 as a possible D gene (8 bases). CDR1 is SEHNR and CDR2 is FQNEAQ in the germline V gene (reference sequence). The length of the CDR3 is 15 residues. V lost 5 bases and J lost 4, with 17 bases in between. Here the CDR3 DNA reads TGTGCCAGCAGCAACCTACAGGGGGGGATAGAGACCCAGTACTTC. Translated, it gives CASSNLQGGIETQYF.

The CDR3 spells CASHKGTGGTGELFF. The CDR3 DNA reads TGTGCCAGTCACAAAGGGACAGGGGGCACCGGGGAGCTGTTTTTT. This sequence joins TRBV27 and TRBJ2-2; the match to TRBD1 covers 11 bases. J lost 4 bases, V lost 9 bases, and 7 bases had no gene match. Germline V CDR1 and CDR2: MNHEY, SMNVEV (reference sequence). There are 15 residues in the CDR3.

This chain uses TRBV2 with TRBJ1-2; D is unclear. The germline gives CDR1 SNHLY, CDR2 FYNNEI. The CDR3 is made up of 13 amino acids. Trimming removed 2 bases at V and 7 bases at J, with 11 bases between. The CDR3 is CASSENQASGYTF. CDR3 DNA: TGTGCCAGCAGTGAAAACCAGGCAAGTGGCTACACCTTC.

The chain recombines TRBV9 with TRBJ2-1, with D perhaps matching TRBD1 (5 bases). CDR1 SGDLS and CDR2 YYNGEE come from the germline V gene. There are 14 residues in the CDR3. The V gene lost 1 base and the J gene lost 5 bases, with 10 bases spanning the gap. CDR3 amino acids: CASSVWGGHNEQFF. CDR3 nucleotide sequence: TGTGCCAGCAGCGTATGGGGCGGTCACAATGAGCAGTTCTTC.